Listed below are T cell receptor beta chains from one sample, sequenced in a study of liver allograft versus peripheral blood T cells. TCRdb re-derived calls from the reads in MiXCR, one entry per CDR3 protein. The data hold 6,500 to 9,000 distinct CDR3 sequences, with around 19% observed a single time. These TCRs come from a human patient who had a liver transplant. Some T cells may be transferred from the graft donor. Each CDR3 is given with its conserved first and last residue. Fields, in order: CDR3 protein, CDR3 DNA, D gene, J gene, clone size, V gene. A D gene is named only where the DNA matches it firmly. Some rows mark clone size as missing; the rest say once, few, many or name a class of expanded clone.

CASSPGRFYGYTF TGTGCCAGCAGTCCCGGACGGTTCTATGGCTACACCTTC - TRBJ1-2 few TRBV7-9
CASSLAQLDTEAFF TGTGCCAGCAGCTTAGCCCAACTGGACACTGAAGCTTTCTTT - TRBJ1-1 few TRBV7-2
CASIGQGSIYGYTF TGTGCCAGCATCGGACAGGGGAGTATCTATGGCTACACCTTC TRBD1 TRBJ1-2 few TRBV6-1
CASSFGGMNTEAFF TGTGCCAGCAGCTTTGGGGGGATGAACACTGAAGCTTTCTTT - TRBJ1-1 medium-sized TRBV5-6
CASSERGSRPTEAFF TGTGCCAGCAGTGAGAGAGGCAGTCGTCCCACTGAAGCTTTCTTT - TRBJ1-1 - TRBV6-1
CASSPPQGKGNTEAFF TGTGCCAGCAGCCCGCCCCAGGGTAAGGGGAACACTGAAGCTTTCTTT - TRBJ1-1 few TRBV7-9
CAWSVSGNYGYTF TGTGCCTGGAGTGTATCAGGGAACTATGGCTACACCTTC - TRBJ1-2 - TRBV30
CASSPRGGNTIYF TGTGCCAGCAGTCCGCGAGGGGGAAACACCATATATTTT - TRBJ1-3 medium-sized TRBV27
CASSVGAMNTEAFF TGTGCCAGCAGTGTCGGAGCCATGAACACTGAAGCTTTCTTT - TRBJ1-1 many TRBV6-5
CAISQAYEQYF TGTGCCATCAGTCAGGCCTACGAGCAGTACTTC - TRBJ2-7 - TRBV10-3
CASSPEGQINEKLFF TGTGCCAGCAGTCCGGAAGGACAGATTAATGAAAAACTGTTTTTT - TRBJ1-4 many TRBV6-5
CASSLGAEAFF TGTGCCAGCAGTTTGGGGGCTGAAGCTTTCTTT - TRBJ1-1 few TRBV12-3/TRBV12-4
CASSLVPGATPGGYTF TGTGCCAGCAGCTTAGTTCCAGGGGCAACCCCGGGTGGCTACACCTTC - TRBJ1-2 medium-sized TRBV7-2
CASSYTTGGREDTQYF TGTGCCAGCAGTTACACCACTGGGGGGAGGGAAGATACGCAGTATTTT TRBD2 TRBJ2-3 - TRBV6-5
CASSYNRNTEAFF TGTGCCAGCAGTTACAACAGGAACACTGAAGCTTTCTTT - TRBJ1-1 few TRBV6-5
CASSGGQASTDTQYF TGCGCCAGCAGTGGGGGACAGGCGAGCACAGATACGCAGTATTTT TRBD1 TRBJ2-3 - TRBV10-2
CASSGQPSSYEQYF TGTGCCAGCTCAGGGCAGCCGAGCTCCTACGAGCAGTACTTC - TRBJ2-7 many TRBV27
CASSLLPTGLYGYTF TGTGCCAGCAGCTTACTCCCGACAGGGCTCTATGGCTACACCTTC TRBD1 TRBJ1-2 - TRBV5-5
CASSLYGLKDNQPQHF TGTGCCAGCAGCTTGTACGGTCTAAAAGACAATCAGCCCCAGCATTTT - TRBJ1-5 many TRBV5-5
CASSLGGGAYEQYF TGTGCCAGCAGTTTGGGCGGGGGGGCCTACGAGCAGTACTTC TRBD2 TRBJ2-7 many TRBV27
CASSSRAGGPSYEQYF TGTGCCAGCAGTTCACGGGCGGGGGGGCCGTCCTACGAGCAGTACTTC TRBD2 TRBJ2-7 medium-sized TRBV13
CASSAVSSNQPQHF TGTGCCAGCTCAGCTGTTAGTAGCAATCAGCCCCAGCATTTT - TRBJ1-5 - TRBV27
CSARRVSRGLSGEAFF TGCAGTGCCCGAAGGGTCTCCAGGGGATTGAGCGGTGAAGCTTTCTTT - TRBJ1-1 - TRBV20-1
CASSSPGDYEQYF TGTGCCAGCAGCTCCCCCGGAGACTACGAGCAGTACTTC - TRBJ2-7 many TRBV7-9
CASSYPRTGGNTEAFF TGTGCCAGCAGTTACCCCCGGACAGGGGGGAACACTGAAGCTTTCTTT TRBD1 TRBJ1-1 many TRBV6-6
CASSAGLGTEAFF TGTGCCAGCAGTGCGGGTTTGGGCACTGAAGCTTTCTTT - TRBJ1-1 few TRBV25-1
CASSFETYEQYF TGTGCCAGCAGCTTCGAGACCTACGAGCAGTACTTC - TRBJ2-7 - TRBV5-6
CASSIDLETGDPYSNQPQHF TGTGCCAGTAGTATAGATCTTGAGACAGGGGACCCCTATAGCAATCAGCCCCAGCATTTT TRBD1 TRBJ1-5 few TRBV19
CASSLPEMNTEAFF TGTGCCAGCAGCTTGCCAGAGATGAACACTGAAGCTTTCTTT - TRBJ1-1 medium-sized TRBV5-4
CASSLGDFYEQYF TGTGCCAGCAGCTTGGGAGATTTCTACGAGCAGTACTTC - TRBJ2-7 - TRBV5-5
CASSSWGVTYNEQFF TGTGCCAGCAGCTCCTGGGGGGTTACCTACAATGAGCAGTTCTTC - TRBJ2-1 - TRBV9
CASNPTGLGTEAFF TGTGCCAGCAACCCGACAGGTCTGGGCACTGAAGCTTTCTTT - TRBJ1-1 - TRBV12-3/TRBV12-4
CASSSGQYSGNTIYF TGTGCCAGCAGCTCCGGACAGTACTCTGGAAACACCATATATTTT - TRBJ1-3 few TRBV5-6
CASRPGPLNSPLHF TGTGCCAGCAGGCCGGGACCTCTAAATTCACCCCTCCACTTT - TRBJ1-6 medium-sized TRBV6-6
CASSAGPYEQYF TGTGCCAGCAGTGCAGGGCCCTACGAGCAGTACTTC - TRBJ2-7 few TRBV27
CASSGGLTEAFF TGTGCCAGTTCCGGGGGGCTCACTGAAGCTTTCTTT - TRBJ1-1 medium-sized TRBV27
CASSFSSGSLGEQYF TGTGCCAGCAGTTTCTCTAGCGGGAGTTTGGGGGAGCAGTACTTC TRBD2 TRBJ2-7 - TRBV27
CASSSDGWELKAFF TGTGCCAGCAGCTCAGACGGTTGGGAGCTCAAAGCTTTCTTT - TRBJ1-1 many TRBV5-4
CASSTSDTQYF TGTGCCAGCAGCACTTCAGATACGCAGTATTTT - TRBJ2-3 - TRBV5-4
CASSYRGRDNYGYTF TGTGCCAGTAGTTACAGGGGAAGGGATAACTATGGCTACACCTTC TRBD1 TRBJ1-2 - TRBV19
CASSLLVGGDGYTF TGTGCCAGCAGCTTATTGGTCGGGGGGGATGGCTACACCTTC - TRBJ1-2 - TRBV7-2
CASSEWHSYEQYF TGTGCCAGCAGTGAGTGGCACTCCTACGAGCAGTACTTC - TRBJ2-7 many TRBV6-1
CASRILIGQQIRPFYGYTF TGTGCCAGTAGGATATTGATTGGACAGCAAATACGACCCTTCTATGGCTACACCTTC - TRBJ1-2 many TRBV19
CASSPVRAAYNSPLHF TGTGCCAGTAGCCCGGTTAGAGCAGCCTATAATTCACCCCTCCACTTT - TRBJ1-6 medium-sized TRBV19
CSVLEGLPYGYTF TGCAGCGTCCTGGAAGGGCTCCCCTATGGCTACACCTTC - TRBJ1-2 medium-sized TRBV29-1
CASFAGLSSPEAFF TGTGCCAGCTTCGCGGGACTCTCGTCCCCTGAAGCTTTCTTT - TRBJ1-1 - TRBV7-9
CASGLVAAGELFF TGTGCTAGTGGTTTGGTAGCCGCCGGGGAGCTGTTTTTT - TRBJ2-2 once TRBV12-5
CASSLSDNYGYTF TGTGCCAGCAGCTTATCTGATAACTATGGCTACACCTTC - TRBJ1-2 - TRBV7-9
CASGPGQVNYGYTF TGTGCTAGTGGTCCGGGACAGGTCAACTATGGCTACACCTTC TRBD1 TRBJ1-2 few TRBV12-5
CASSLRAGGTEAFF TGTGCCAGCAGCCTTCGCGCCGGGGGCACTGAAGCTTTCTTT - TRBJ1-1 - TRBV3-1
CAVGQGASYEQYF TGTGCCGTGGGACAGGGCGCTTCCTACGAGCAGTACTTC TRBD1 TRBJ2-7 - TRBV10-3